This entry is about one TCR beta chain. Its cognate antigen has yet to be identified. Base qualities are not provided; no much larger clone lies one nucleotide away. CDR1 and CDR2 (ENHRY, SYGVKD) derive from the germline V gene. The CDR3 runs 13 amino acids, cysteine and phenylalanine included. Only CDR3 DNA is held: 39 bases, read in frame from base 1. V is cut by 4 bases and J by 8 bases, and the space between the germline ends is 13 bases. The data were obtained in a study of shared clonotypes between healthy human individuals (dated by TCRdb to 2018 to 2020). General notes on the study: Three men and two women, aged 18 to 49 years, made up the cohort. Between about 0.8 and 8.9 billion PBMCs per donor were obtained by leukapheresis. For each donor, CD4 naive and CD4 memory were each given three plates, CD8 naive was given two plates, and CD8 memory was given one plate. The study deeply sequenced blood TCR repertoires of about five healthy adults to estimate repertoire size and the extent of clonotype sharing between individuals. To increase sequencing depth and limit assay-specific biases, different laboratories used diverse techniques to prepare libraries and sequence TCR repertoires.

The full study reports these points: Naive subsets generally had larger estimated clonotype richness than memory subsets did. Across four donors, approximately 4.6% of naive CD4, approximately 3.5% of naive CD8, under 2.5% of memory CD4, and about 0.44% of memory CD8 clonotypes were shared. Clonotypes shared by all four sorted-subset donors showed higher generation probabilities than non-shared clonotypes. Because the study included a small number of donors, the genetic and exposure-history diversity represented was limited. Sampling was restricted to blood, and TCR repertoires in tissues likely differ from the TCR repertoires found in blood. Pairwise subsampling led to the expectation that sequencing depth would affect the degree of clonotype sharing among donors. Rarefaction of sorted-subset datasets indicated incomplete sequencing despite the large sequencing depth.

Using the deep immunoSEQ assay, TCR CDR3 regions were amplified from genomic DNA by multiplex PCR. Extracted genomic DNA from each cell subset was spread evenly across all wells of several immunoSEQ 96-well plates, with each plate serving as a replicate. For sorted subsets, each replicate PCR was loaded with roughly 200 ng genomic DNA, equivalent to 25,000 to 35,000 T cell genomes. The purified libraries were quantified using a Qubit 3.0 fluorometer, sized with a Bioanalyzer 2100, and then quantified again using the KAPA Library Quantification kit. Every immunoSEQ 96-well plate was sequenced on a dedicated single-read 150-cycle Illumina NextSeq 550 flow cell. The authors processed their data as follows. Because the immunoSEQ output included only junctional sequences and no quality scores, the filtering could not be the same as the filtering used for full-length reads. To assign V/J genes and CDR3, sequences were annotated using PyIR, a Python wrapper for IgBLAST v1.9, with IMGT germline references. Reads were filtered out if the reads had weak V/J assignments (E-value above 1e-6), no CDR3, stop codons, out-of-frame junctions, or ambiguous translated residues. V3J clonotypes were defined as sequences sharing the same inferred V gene, J gene, and CDR3 amino acid sequence. Percentage overlap between repertoires was computed as shared unique clonotypes divided by the size of the smaller repertoire. Repertoire richness was assessed with RTK rarefaction, the Chao1 estimator, and Recon v2.1 estimates of unobserved clonotypes. Generation probabilities for all TCRbeta clonotypes obtained by the gDNA method from a handful of donors were computed using OLGA. Not all clones reach the TCRdb copy of this immuneACCESS table, which keeps in-frame sequences only. Checked studies attribute under half of the gap to unresolved V genes and leave the rest unexplained. V, J and clone size are taken as reported in that table, and D and trimming were inferred from the DNA itself. This sample has roughly 500,000 clones in its table, and approximately 95% of those were observed once. The ten largest clonotypes hold around 0.066% of the sample.

The donors were healthy, HIV-negative adults with no recently reported acute infections or vaccinations. Every donor was a Caucasian adult residing in Nashville, Tennessee, USA. CD4+ T cells were enriched through magnetic negative selection, after which naive cells were positively selected on CD45RA and the remaining negative fraction served as the memory subset. Blood was collected by leukapheresis, and PBMCs were isolated by Ficoll-Histopaque density gradient centrifugation and then cryopreserved in liquid nitrogen vapor phase. Purity and quantity of every magnetically sorted T cell population were checked by analytical flow cytometry. Each sorted fraction had its genomic DNA isolated and then quantified by UV absorbance on a Nanodrop 2000c.

The sequence derives from a woman aged 25 to 39 in good health. Sequenced material: naive CD4+ T cells sorted from blood. Explained via the paper, the cell subset or site label denotes: CD45RA+ positively selected. The rearranged segments are TRBV10-3 and TRBJ2-3, and perhaps TRBD1 as D gene, on 5 matching bases. The DNA reads as follows: TGTGCCATCAGTGTACCCCAGGGTGGTACGCAGTATTTT. Translation gives CAISVPQGGTQYF.